These 13 T cell receptor beta chains were all obtained from the same sample, sequenced in a study of T cell repertoires in aging, cancer and after chemotherapy. A mixed TRB-A/B primer pool amplified rearranged TRB by multiplex touch-down PCR. TCRdb independently ran MiXCR on the multiplex PCR reads; one entry per CDR3 protein. The table shows some 1,500 distinct CDR3 sequences, with 20% to 25% occurring only once. The template was genomic DNA from peripheral blood, not RNA. Sequenced sample: blood. The receptors were sampled from a human donor with a solid tumor.

The chain carries TRBV5-1 and TRBJ2-3; 8 bases agree with TRBD2. Germline values: CDR1 SGHRS, CDR2 YFSETQ. With 3 bases clipped from V and 4 bases from J, the junction kept 4 bases outside the gene matches. This CDR3 has 14 residues. This CDR3 reads CASSWTGGADTQYF. DNA for the CDR3: TGCGCCAGCAGCTGGACGGGGGGGGCAGATACGCAGTATTTT.

This clonotype is classed as large. CDR3 amino acids: CASRKVASGSSYNEQFF. The CDR3 DNA reads TGTGCCAGCAGGAAGGTGGCTAGCGGGAGTTCCTACAATGAGCAGTTCTTC. The chain combines TRBV6-6 with TRBJ2-1, with 10 bases identical to TRBD2. The germline V gene has CDR1 MNHNY and CDR2 SVGAGI (reference sequence). CDR3 length: 17 residues. Unmatched junction bases numbered 9, after V lost 6 bases and J lost 1 base.

This clonotype is judged medium-sized. The chain has TRBV18 and TRBJ2-1; D is uncertain. The CDR3 totals 14 residues. Germline CDR1 is KGHSH and CDR2 is LQKENI. Trimming removed 0 bases at V and 3 bases at J, with 6 bases between. CDR3 bases: TGTGCCAGCTCACCACCGCAAGGCTACAATGAGCAGTTCTTC. Translating it yields CASSPPQGYNEQFF.

This clonotype is categorized as medium-sized. The genes are TRBV5-1 and TRBJ2-2; no clear D gene. CDR3 length: 15 amino acids. V shed 2 bases and J shed 0 bases, with 8 bases lying between them. Germline V gives CDR1 SGHRS, CDR2 YFSETQ. The CDR3, as DNA: TGCGCCAGCAGCTTTGGGGTTTCGAACACCGGGGAGCTGTTTTTT. It translates to CASSFGVSNTGELFF.

This chain uses TRBV7-2 with TRBJ2-1, with D unresolved. V lost 0 bases to trimming and J lost 7 bases, with 13 bases between them. CDR3 length: 15 amino acids. The V gene's germline CDR1 is SGHTA and CDR2 FQGNSA. DNA of the CDR3: TGTGCCAGCAGCTTAGCGGGTGTCATGTATAATGAGCAGTTCTTC. Protein: CASSLAGVMYNEQFF. The entire variable domain, with the rest obtained from reference TRBV7-2 and TRBJ2-1, is as follows: GAGVSQSPSNKVTEKGKDVELRCDPISGHTALYWYRQSLGQGLEFLIYFQGNSAPDKSGLPSDRFSAERTGGSVSTLTIQRTQQEDSAVYLCASSLAGVMYNEQFFGPGTRLTVL.

This clonotype is classed as medium-sized (0.01 to 0.1%). The chain carries TRBV7-6 and TRBJ1-5; D is ambiguous. Germline loops: CDR1 SGHVS, CDR2 FNYEAQ. With 6 bases removed from V and 9 bases from J, the gap between germline ends came to 12 bases. The CDR3 totals 12 residues. CDR3 in DNA: TGTGCCAGCAGTCCACAAAATGGGCCCCAGCATTTT. This encodes CASSPQNGPQHF. The whole variable domain, filled in from reference TRBV7-6 and TRBJ1-5, reads GAGVSQSPRYKVTKRGQDVALRCDPISGHVSLYWYRQALGQGPEFLTYFNYEAQQDKSGLPNDRFSAERPEGSISTLTIQRTEQRDSAMYRCASSPQNGPQHFGDGTRLSIL.

This clonotype is large in the sample. This chain uses TRBV19 with TRBJ2-1; 10 bases line up with TRBD2. The CDR3 length is 15 residues. The germline gives CDR1 LNHDA, CDR2 SQIVND (reference sequence). The junction had 0 bases not matched to a gene; V was cut back by 2 bases and J by 2 bases. CDR3 bases: TGTGCCAGTAGTATAACTAGCGGGGCCTACAATGAGCAGTTCTTC. Amino acid sequence: CASSITSGAYNEQFF.

By proportion, this clonotype is medium-sized. The rearrangement links TRBV15 to TRBJ2-7; the D is unclear. CDR1 LNHNV and CDR2 YYDKDF come from the germline V gene (reference sequence). The V end was cut by 6 bases, the J end by 1 base, with 10 bases between. The CDR3 contains 13 residues. This CDR3 reads CATRAALSYEQYF. The CDR3 coding sequence is TGTGCCACCAGGGCTGCGTTATCCTACGAGCAGTACTTC.

This clonotype is large within its sample. The chain recombines TRBV19 with TRBJ1-1; D uncertain. The CDR3 totals 11 residues. V lost 6 bases, J lost 8 bases, and 10 bases lay in between. CDR1 and CDR2 (germline): LNHDA, SQIVND (reference sequence). CDR3 residues: CASRTSGEAFF. The CDR3 coding sequence is TGTGCCAGTAGAACCTCCGGGGAAGCTTTCTTT.

This clonotype showed up just a few times. V usage is TRBV7-2 and J usage is TRBJ1-4, with 9 bases matching TRBD1. The CDR3 is 15 amino acids. The germline V gene has CDR1 SGHTA and CDR2 FQGNSA. J lost 6 bases, V lost 6 bases, and 8 bases had no gene match. The CDR3 sequence: CASRRDRVEDEKLFF. As DNA, the CDR3 is TGTGCCAGCAGACGGGACAGGGTTGAAGATGAAAAACTGTTTTTT.

The V gene is TRBV11-2, the J gene TRBJ2-1; no clear D gene. Trimming left V 5 bases short and J 1 base short, with 9 bases between. The length of the CDR3 is 14 residues. The V gene's germline CDR1 is SGHAT and CDR2 FQNNGV. CDR3 nucleotides: TGTGCCAGCAGCCAGGTTATGTCCTACAATGAGCAGTTCTTC. Translation: CASSQVMSYNEQFF. The full variable domain, with the rest looked up from reference TRBV11-2 and TRBJ2-1, is EAGVAQSPRYKIIEKRQSVAFWCNPISGHATLYWYQQILGQGPKLLIQFQNNGVVDDSQLPKDRFSAERLKGVDSTLKIQPAKLEDSAVYLCASSQVMSYNEQFFGPGTRLTVL.

This clonotype is medium-sized (0.01 to 0.1%) within its sample. The V gene is TRBV27, the J gene TRBJ1-5, with D unresolved. This CDR3 spans 13 amino acids. Germline assignment: CDR1 MNHEY and CDR2 SMNVEV (reference sequence). Trimming pared 2 bases from V and 4 bases from J, leaving 6 bases between. The CDR3 DNA is TGTGCCAGCAGTTTAGGCTGGAATCAGCCCCAGCATTTT. Translating it yields CASSLGWNQPQHF.

The chain carries TRBV20-1 and TRBJ2-7, with D possibly matching TRBD2 (6 bases). The CDR3 extends over 11 amino acids. V was cut by 0 bases and J by 7 bases, with 7 bases left in between. CDR1 is DFQATT, CDR2 SNEGSKA, per germline (reference sequence). The CDR3 sequence: CSARDREEQYF. The CDR3 coding sequence is TGCAGTGCTAGAGATCGGGAGGAGCAGTACTTC.